This is a list of T cell receptor beta chains from one sample in a study of CD8+CD57+ T cells in acquired aplastic anemia. TCRdb ran MiXCR on the reads and lists one entry per CDR3 protein. The repertoire holds approximately 220,000 distinct CDR3 sequences, with approximately 51% as singletons. The sequencing input was sorted CD4+, CD8+, or CD8+CD57+ T cells (not recorded which) from PBMCs. The receptors derive from a human donor with aplastic anemia. CDR3s include the opening cysteine and the closing phenylalanine or tryptophan. Fields, in order: V gene, D gene, J gene, clone size, CDR3 DNA, CDR3 protein. A D gene is named only where the DNA matches it firmly. The size field is filled for only some rows; it gives once, few, many or a size class.

v_call: TRBV20-1; d_call: TRBD1; j_call: TRBJ2-5; clone_size: few; cdr3_nt: TGCAGTGCTAGTCCCCGGGACAGGGGTATCCAAGAGACCCAGTACTTC; cdr3_aa: CSASPRDRGIQETQYF
v_call: TRBV5-1; d_call: TRBD2; j_call: TRBJ2-3; clone_size: -; cdr3_nt: TGCGCCAGCAGCCCTAACTTGGGGGGGAACACAGATACGCAGTATTTT; cdr3_aa: CASSPNLGGNTDTQYF
v_call: TRBV20-1; d_call: TRBD1; j_call: TRBJ2-7; clone_size: -; cdr3_nt: TGCAGTGCTAGGCCCCCGGGACAGGGGGGCGTCGAGCAGTACTTC; cdr3_aa: CSARPPGQGGVEQYF
v_call: TRBV19; d_call: TRBD1; j_call: TRBJ2-3; clone_size: -; cdr3_nt: TGTGCCAGTAGTGGGGGACAGGGAACAGATACGCAGTATTTT; cdr3_aa: CASSGGQGTDTQYF
v_call: TRBV7-2; d_call: TRBD2; j_call: TRBJ2-5; clone_size: -; cdr3_nt: TGTGCCAGCAGCTTAAGCGGGGGCCAAGAGACCCAGTACTTC; cdr3_aa: CASSLSGGQETQYF
v_call: TRBV29-1; d_call: TRBD2; j_call: TRBJ2-1; clone_size: -; cdr3_nt: TGCAGCGTTCTCGGGGAGGGAGGCTTGGACAATGAGCAGTTCTTC; cdr3_aa: CSVLGEGGLDNEQFF
v_call: TRBV6-5; d_call: TRBD1; j_call: TRBJ1-4; clone_size: many; cdr3_nt: TGTGCCAGCAGTTACGGGACAGAGACAACTAATGAAAAACTGTTTTTT; cdr3_aa: CASSYGTETTNEKLFF
v_call: TRBV5-4; d_call: -; j_call: TRBJ2-3; clone_size: -; cdr3_nt: TGTGCCAGCAGCTTGGGAGGGGCCCGCACAGATACGCAGTATTTT; cdr3_aa: CASSLGGARTDTQYF
v_call: TRBV19; d_call: -; j_call: TRBJ1-6; clone_size: -; cdr3_nt: TGTGCCAGTAGTGCCAACGGGCAGAATTCACCCCTCCACTTT; cdr3_aa: CASSANGQNSPLHF
v_call: TRBV20-1; d_call: -; j_call: TRBJ1-1; clone_size: -; cdr3_nt: TGCAGTGCTTCGTACAACAGGGAAGCTTTCTTT; cdr3_aa: CSASYNREAFF
v_call: TRBV7-8; d_call: -; j_call: TRBJ2-1; clone_size: -; cdr3_nt: TGTGCCAGCAGCTTAGTCGAAAGACTCAGTGAGCAGTTCTTC; cdr3_aa: CASSLVERLSEQFF
v_call: TRBV15; d_call: TRBD2; j_call: TRBJ2-1; clone_size: many; cdr3_nt: TGTGCCACCAGCAGAGATCGGGGGGGCGTTATCTATGAGCAGTTCTTC; cdr3_aa: CATSRDRGGVIYEQFF
v_call: TRBV10-3; d_call: TRBD2; j_call: TRBJ2-7; clone_size: -; cdr3_nt: TGTGCCATCAGTGAGTCAAGGGACGGGGGGGTGGAGCAGTACTTC; cdr3_aa: CAISESRDGGVEQYF
v_call: TRBV24-1; d_call: -; j_call: TRBJ1-2; clone_size: -; cdr3_nt: TGTGCCACCAGTCCCACGGGGGGGAACCACTATGGCTACACCTTC; cdr3_aa: CATSPTGGNHYGYTF
v_call: TRBV5-1; d_call: -; j_call: TRBJ1-6; clone_size: once; cdr3_nt: TGCGCCAGCAGGGCAGGCAATAATTCACCCCTCCACTTT; cdr3_aa: CASRAGNNSPLHF
v_call: TRBV7-6; d_call: -; j_call: TRBJ2-7; clone_size: -; cdr3_nt: TGTGCCAGCAGCGCCGCGGCAGGGCCCTACGAGCAGTACTTC; cdr3_aa: CASSAAAGPYEQYF
v_call: TRBV9; d_call: -; j_call: TRBJ1-2; clone_size: -; cdr3_nt: TGTGCCAGCAGTTTTGGCCCGGGCGATGGCTACACCTTC; cdr3_aa: CASSFGPGDGYTF
v_call: TRBV28; d_call: TRBD2; j_call: TRBJ2-3; clone_size: few; cdr3_nt: TGTGCCAGCAGTTTAAGCGGGGGGAACCGGGCTTGGCTAGCGCAGTATTTT; cdr3_aa: CASSLSGGNRAWLAQYF
v_call: TRBV9; d_call: -; j_call: TRBJ2-1; clone_size: -; cdr3_nt: TGTGCCAGCAGCATCCGACGAGCTGGAAGCTCCTACAATGAGCAGTTCTTC; cdr3_aa: CASSIRRAGSSYNEQFF
v_call: TRBV7-9; d_call: -; j_call: TRBJ1-1; clone_size: few; cdr3_nt: TGTGCCAGCAGGGATAGCACAGTTGGCGCAGACAGGACTGAAGCTTTCTTT; cdr3_aa: CASRDSTVGADRTEAFF
v_call: TRBV7-2; d_call: TRBD1; j_call: TRBJ1-1; clone_size: once; cdr3_nt: TGTGCCAGCAGTCTTGGACAGGGGCGAGACACTGAAGCTTTCTTT; cdr3_aa: CASSLGQGRDTEAFF
v_call: TRBV5-1; d_call: TRBD1; j_call: TRBJ2-4; clone_size: many; cdr3_nt: TGCGCCAGCAGCCCCGGACAGGGTTTCGTTCAGTACTTC; cdr3_aa: CASSPGQGFVQYF
v_call: TRBV25-1; d_call: TRBD1; j_call: TRBJ2-2; clone_size: many; cdr3_nt: TGTGCCAGCGGGGGACAGGGGAGCACCGGGGAGCTGTTTTTT; cdr3_aa: CASGGQGSTGELFF
v_call: TRBV7-8; d_call: TRBD1; j_call: TRBJ1-1; clone_size: many; cdr3_nt: TGTGCCAGCAGCCCGGGGGGACAGGGGGCGGTGAACACTGAAGCTTTCTTT; cdr3_aa: CASSPGGQGAVNTEAFF
v_call: TRBV30; d_call: -; j_call: TRBJ1-6; clone_size: -; cdr3_nt: TGTGCCTGGAGTGTATCGGGGCGGTTTAATTCACCCCTCCACTTT; cdr3_aa: CAWSVSGRFNSPLHF
v_call: TRBV2; d_call: -; j_call: TRBJ2-7; clone_size: -; cdr3_nt: TGTGCCAGCAGTGGACAGGACTCAGGGGAGCAGTACTTC; cdr3_aa: CASSGQDSGEQYF
v_call: TRBV5-1; d_call: -; j_call: TRBJ1-4; clone_size: once; cdr3_nt: TGCGCCAGCAGCTTGCCTCATGGGCAGGGTAATGAAGAACTGTTTTTT; cdr3_aa: CASSLPHGQGNEELFF
v_call: TRBV5-1; d_call: -; j_call: TRBJ1-1; clone_size: -; cdr3_nt: TGCGCCAGCAGCCCGGTGGGGGGGAACACTGAAGCTTTCTTT; cdr3_aa: CASSPVGGNTEAFF
v_call: TRBV10-3; d_call: -; j_call: TRBJ2-1; clone_size: few; cdr3_nt: TGTGCCTGCAGTGGACTGTCACGCCTCAATGAGCAGTTCTTC; cdr3_aa: CACSGLSRLNEQFF
v_call: TRBV6-5; d_call: -; j_call: TRBJ1-5; clone_size: -; cdr3_nt: TGTGCCAGCAGTTACTCATATAGCAATCAGCCCCAGCATTTT; cdr3_aa: CASSYSYSNQPQHF
v_call: TRBV7-9; d_call: -; j_call: TRBJ2-3; clone_size: once; cdr3_nt: TGTGCAAGCAGCTTAGGTCACAGGGAGAAGGGTTTT; cdr3_aa: CASSLGHREKGF
v_call: TRBV19; d_call: -; j_call: TRBJ1-5; clone_size: -; cdr3_nt: TGTGCCAGTAGATCCAGTGGAGGGGAAAATCAGCCCCAGCATTTT; cdr3_aa: CASRSSGGENQPQHF
v_call: TRBV30; d_call: TRBD1; j_call: TRBJ2-7; clone_size: many; cdr3_nt: TGTGCCTGGAGTGATTACAGGGGCGAGCAGTACTTC; cdr3_aa: CAWSDYRGEQYF
v_call: TRBV7-2; d_call: -; j_call: TRBJ1-2; clone_size: -; cdr3_nt: TGTGCCAGCAGCTCAAGACAGAGGCACTTAGGCTACACCTTC; cdr3_aa: CASSSRQRHLGYTF
v_call: TRBV15; d_call: TRBD2; j_call: TRBJ2-1; clone_size: -; cdr3_nt: TGTGCCACCAGCTTCAGCGGGGGGGCGCATGAGCAGTTCTTC; cdr3_aa: CATSFSGGAHEQFF
v_call: TRBV10-1; d_call: -; j_call: TRBJ2-7; clone_size: -; cdr3_nt: TGCGCCAGCAGTGAACAAGGGGGGGAAGAGCAGTACTTC; cdr3_aa: CASSEQGGEEQYF
v_call: TRBV20-1; d_call: -; j_call: TRBJ1-1; clone_size: many; cdr3_nt: TGCAGTGCTAGAGAAGGGGCTGAAGCTTTCTTT; cdr3_aa: CSAREGAEAFF
v_call: TRBV19; d_call: -; j_call: TRBJ1-2; clone_size: -; cdr3_nt: TGTGCCAGTAGTTTAGGGGGAGCCAGGGCCCTTATTAACTATGGCTACACCTTC; cdr3_aa: CASSLGGARALINYGYTF
v_call: TRBV12-3/TRBV12-4; d_call: TRBD2; j_call: TRBJ2-3; clone_size: many; cdr3_nt: TGTGCCAGCAGCCCCACTAGCGGGGGTACGCGCAGGGATACGCAGTATTTT; cdr3_aa: CASSPTSGGTRRDTQYF
v_call: TRBV19; d_call: -; j_call: TRBJ1-5; clone_size: -; cdr3_nt: TGTGCCAGTAGTACGACGTGGGGCGTAGAAAGCAATCAGCCCCAGCATTTT; cdr3_aa: CASSTTWGVESNQPQHF
v_call: TRBV20-1; d_call: -; j_call: TRBJ1-5; clone_size: many; cdr3_nt: TGCAGTGCTCAACAACCTGATCAGCCCCAGCATTTT; cdr3_aa: CSAQQPDQPQHF
v_call: TRBV20-1; d_call: -; j_call: TRBJ1-1; clone_size: -; cdr3_nt: TGCAGTGCTTCTTTGGTCTCGGGCACTGAAGCTTTCTTT; cdr3_aa: CSASLVSGTEAFF
v_call: TRBV30; d_call: -; j_call: TRBJ2-7; clone_size: -; cdr3_nt: TGTGCCTGGGGGCGAGGGGGGAACTACGAGCAGTACTTC; cdr3_aa: CAWGRGGNYEQYF
v_call: TRBV25-1; d_call: TRBD1; j_call: TRBJ2-7; clone_size: -; cdr3_nt: TGTGCCAGCAGTAAGGCGGACAGGGGGTACGAGCAGTACTTC; cdr3_aa: CASSKADRGYEQYF
v_call: TRBV7-9; d_call: TRBD1; j_call: TRBJ1-1; clone_size: many; cdr3_nt: TGTGCCAGCAGCCCGGCCCGGGACAGGGGGAGAATGAACACTGAAGCTTTCTTT; cdr3_aa: CASSPARDRGRMNTEAFF
v_call: TRBV7-8; d_call: -; j_call: TRBJ2-1; clone_size: few; cdr3_nt: TGTGATCAAGACAATGAGCAGTTCTTC; cdr3_aa: CDQDNEQFF
v_call: TRBV7-9; d_call: TRBD2; j_call: TRBJ2-2; clone_size: -; cdr3_nt: TGTGCCAGCAGTGGACTAGCGGGAGGGTTGGACGCCGGGGAGCTGTTTTTT; cdr3_aa: CASSGLAGGLDAGELFF
v_call: TRBV11-2; d_call: -; j_call: TRBJ1-2; clone_size: -; cdr3_nt: TGTGCCAGCAGCTCAAGGGGATTGGGCTACACCTTC; cdr3_aa: CASSSRGLGYTF
v_call: TRBV25-1; d_call: -; j_call: TRBJ1-3; clone_size: -; cdr3_nt: TGTGCCAGCAGCGCCCTCACCGGAAACACCATATATTTT; cdr3_aa: CASSALTGNTIYF
v_call: TRBV7-7; d_call: -; j_call: TRBJ2-2; clone_size: -; cdr3_nt: TGTGCTAGCAGCTTAGTTTCCCACACCGGGGAGCTGTTTTTT; cdr3_aa: CASSLVSHTGELFF
v_call: TRBV5-8; d_call: -; j_call: TRBJ2-5; clone_size: many; cdr3_nt: TGTGCCAGCAGCCAGAGCACCACACAAGAGACCCAGTACTTC; cdr3_aa: CASSQSTTQETQYF
v_call: TRBV6-6; d_call: -; j_call: TRBJ2-7; clone_size: -; cdr3_nt: TGTGCCAGCAGTTACGGGAAGGGTGGCGAGCAGTACTTC; cdr3_aa: CASSYGKGGEQYF
v_call: TRBV18; d_call: TRBD1; j_call: TRBJ1-1; clone_size: -; cdr3_nt: TGTGCCAGCTCAGCGGACAGGGGGCGAGACACTGAAGCTTTCTTT; cdr3_aa: CASSADRGRDTEAFF
v_call: TRBV20-1; d_call: TRBD1; j_call: TRBJ2-3; clone_size: -; cdr3_nt: TGCAGTGCCATTGACAGGGGACGGCAGTATTTT; cdr3_aa: CSAIDRGRQYF
v_call: TRBV15; d_call: -; j_call: TRBJ1-5; clone_size: many; cdr3_nt: TGTGCCACCAGCAGGAAAACGAGGGGAATTAACAATCAGCCCCAGCATTTT; cdr3_aa: CATSRKTRGINNQPQHF
v_call: TRBV6-6; d_call: -; j_call: TRBJ2-1; clone_size: many; cdr3_nt: TGTGCCAGCAGCCCCCAATTCGACAGTTACAATGAGCAGTTCTTC; cdr3_aa: CASSPQFDSYNEQFF
v_call: TRBV19; d_call: -; j_call: TRBJ2-7; clone_size: many; cdr3_nt: TGTGCCAGTAGTATAGGGGAGGACACACCACAGGCCTACGAGCAGTACTTC; cdr3_aa: CASSIGEDTPQAYEQYF
v_call: TRBV2; d_call: -; j_call: TRBJ1-3; clone_size: many; cdr3_nt: TGTGCCAGCAGTGAATCGTCTACTGGAAACACCATATATTTT; cdr3_aa: CASSESSTGNTIYF
v_call: TRBV2; d_call: -; j_call: TRBJ1-1; clone_size: once; cdr3_nt: TGTGCCGGCAGTGGAATCGGATCGGGGAGGGGGACTGAAGCTTTCTTT; cdr3_aa: CAGSGIGSGRGTEAFF
v_call: TRBV7-9; d_call: -; j_call: TRBJ1-2; clone_size: -; cdr3_nt: TGTGCCAGCAGCTTGGCACGTCCCGGGACGGGGGGTTATGGCTACACCTTC; cdr3_aa: CASSLARPGTGGYGYTF